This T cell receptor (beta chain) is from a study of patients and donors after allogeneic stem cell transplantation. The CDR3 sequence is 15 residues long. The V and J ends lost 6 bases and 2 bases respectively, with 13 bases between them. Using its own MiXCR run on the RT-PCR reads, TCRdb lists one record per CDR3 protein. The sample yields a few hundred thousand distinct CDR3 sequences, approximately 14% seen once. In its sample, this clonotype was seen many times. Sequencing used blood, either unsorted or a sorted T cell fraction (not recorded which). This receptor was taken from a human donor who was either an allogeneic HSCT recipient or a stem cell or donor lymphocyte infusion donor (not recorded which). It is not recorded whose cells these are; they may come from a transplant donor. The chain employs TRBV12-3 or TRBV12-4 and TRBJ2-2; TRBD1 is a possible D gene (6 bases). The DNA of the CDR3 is TGTGCCAGCAGCCCAGGACAGCCAAACACCGGGGAGCTGTTTTTT. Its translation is CASSPGQPNTGELFF.